Below, one TCR beta chain is given with its context. The CDR3 length is 16 residues. The V gene's germline CDR1 is SGHTA and CDR2 FQGNSA. Trimming took 5 bases from V and 3 from J, leaving 16 bases between them. This record belongs to a study of blood T cell repertoires in COVID-19. Study-wide context: Acute and convalescent COVID-19 samples came from the United States, Italy and Spain. Nucleic acid was either cDNA or gDNA, and it came from T cells, B-cell-depleted T cells, or PBMCs.

As processed by the authors: The assay estimated nucleated cells by amplifying reference gene primers. The protocol was immunoSEQ multiplex PCR, while the TCRdb copy is restricted to in-frame clones and leaves out a portion. V, J and clone size are taken as reported in that table, and D and trimming were inferred from the DNA itself. The sample consists of tens of thousands of clones, around 90% of them appearing once. The Seattle site enrolled patients during active infection and followed them longitudinally. Sequencing was carried out using peripheral blood. The V call is TRBV7-2, the J call TRBJ1-4; D unresolved. This sequence originates from a man aged 45-65 years with COVID-19, enrolled during active disease. The CDR3 protein is CASSPHGERSNEKLFF. Written as DNA, the CDR3 is TGTGCCAGCAGCCCCCACGGCGAGAGGTCTAATGAAAAACTGTTTTTT.